This T cell receptor beta chain stems from a study of T cell responses to AZD1222 COVID-19 vaccine. Study observations and caveats: Spike-specific TCR repertoires showed rising breadth and depth after two AZD1222 doses. Among the donors, most were white British and more were female, and clonal diversity was possibly underestimated. There were repertoire samples only from the period after the peak T cell response. Targets within unmutated variant regions were reportedly found for nearly half of spike-specific TCRs.

Clones were sequenced by immunoSEQ multiplex PCR, and TCRdb holds only the in-frame ones, with some missing. The data show 150,000 or so clones, about nine tenths seen once. Germline V gives CDR1 MNHEY, CDR2 SVGAGI. The germline V and J ends were trimmed by 4 bases and 0 bases, with 12 bases remaining between them. The CDR3 totals 15 residues. About this clone itself: The antigen is unknown.

The sample consisted of peripheral blood, taken on day 0 of AZD1222 vaccination. This clonotype was sampled from an adult in good health. The chain has TRBV6-5 and TRBJ1-1; D might be TRBD1 (6 bases). The CDR3 here is CASSSIGDMNTEAFF. CDR3 sequence (DNA): TGTGCCAGCAGTTCAATAGGGGACATGAACACTGAAGCTTTCTTT.